This entry lists 12 T cell receptor beta chains sequenced from one sample in a study of shared clonotypes between healthy human individuals. Sequencing used immunoSEQ multiplex PCR; TCRdb keeps in-frame clones, though not all of them. The sample contains some 2 million clones, roughly 96% of which appear only once. Input material: naive CD4+ T cells sorted from blood. Stated subset: CD45RA+ positively selected. Every receptor here comes from a man aged 18 to 29 in good health.

The chain links TRBV29-1 to TRBJ2-3; 7 nucleotides align to TRBD1. The CDR3 is 15 residues long. The germline gives CDR1 SQVTM, CDR2 ANQGSEA. V was pared by 6 bases and J by 3 bases, with 12 bases of the junction left unmatched. The CDR3 here is CSVAEKGAQTDTQYF. CDR3 nucleotide sequence: TGCAGCGTGGCAGAGAAGGGGGCGCAAACAGATACGCAGTATTTT.

This chain uses TRBV2 with TRBJ2-2, with D tentatively TRBD2 (5 bases). Per the germline V gene, CDR1 is SNHLY and CDR2 is FYNNEI. Trimming shortened V by 4 bases and J by 2 bases, and 11 bases separated the two germline ends. The length of the CDR3 is 15 residues. The CDR3 DNA follows: TGTGCCAGCAGTGTGAACGGAGGAAACACCGGGGAGCTGTTTTTT. It encodes CASSVNGGNTGELFF.

The V call is TRBV10-3, the J call TRBJ2-3; 8 bases are a match to TRBD2. With V trimmed by 9 bases and J by 4 bases, 12 bases remained unmatched. The length of the CDR3 is 15 residues. Germline V gives CDR1 ENHRY, CDR2 SYGVKD. CDR3 DNA sequence: TGTGCCATGGACCCAGCGGGAGAGGACGCAGATACGCAGTATTTT. Encoded protein: CAMDPAGEDADTQYF.

DNA for the CDR3: TGTGCCAGCAGTCCATACAGATCAAATCAGCCCCAGCATTTT. Protein sequence: CASSPYRSNQPQHF. The V and J genes are TRBV27 and TRBJ1-5; D not resolved. Germline lookup yields CDR1 MNHEY and CDR2 SMNVEV (reference sequence). The V gene lost 5 bases and the J gene lost 4 bases, with 12 bases spanning the gap. CDR3 length: 14 amino acids.

This chain joins TRBV6-5 and TRBJ2-1; D is undetermined. CDR1 is MNHEY and CDR2 is SVGAGI in the germline V gene. The CDR3 covers 13 residues. V lost 2 bases to trimming and J lost 6 bases, with 8 bases between them. CDR3 in DNA: TGTGCCAGCAGTTACCGTCGTGGCAATGAGCAGTTCTTC. This translates into CASSYRRGNEQFF.

Concerning this clone itself: Germline is not matched at one junction end, which may reflect a read error. The genes are TRBV7-6 and TRBJ2-5, with D possibly called TRBD1 or TRBD2 (5 bases each). Per the germline V gene, CDR1 is SGHVS and CDR2 is FNYEAQ. This CDR3 is 14 amino acids long. CDR3: CASSLDGAAKTQYF. Written as DNA, the CDR3 is TGTGCTAGCAGCTTAGACGGGGCGGCAAAGACCCAGTACTTC.

This clone showed up just once. Distinct nucleotide sequences in the sample also encode this CDR3. The chain combines TRBV6-5 with TRBJ1-2; D may be TRBD1 (5 bases). Germline CDR1 is MNHEY and CDR2 is SVGAGI. CDR3 size: 15 residues. V was trimmed by 0 bases and J by 5 bases, leaving 13 bases between them. CDR3 in DNA: TGTGCCAGCAGTTACTCGGGAGCGGGGGGGTATGGCTACACCTTC. The encoded protein is CASSYSGAGGYGYTF.

Here the CDR3 DNA reads TGTGCCACCTATCAGGGGGAGTTCGAGCAGTACTTC. Its protein is CATYQGEFEQYF. V is TRBV10-3 and J is TRBJ2-7; TRBD1 aligns across 7 bases. V was clipped by 10 bases and J by 6 bases; unmatched bases: 9. The CDR3 loop spans 12 amino acids. The germline gives CDR1 ENHRY, CDR2 SYGVKD.

This chain joins TRBV30 and TRBJ2-5, with TRBD2 matching 7 bases. The J segment lost 1 base and the V segment lost 2 bases, leaving 10 bases of the junction unmatched. CDR3 length: 16 amino acids. Germline lookup yields CDR1 GTSNPN and CDR2 SVGIG (reference sequence). The CDR3 loop is CAWSPPGGPGQETQYF. CDR3 bases: TGTGCCTGGAGTCCCCCGGGGGGACCGGGCCAAGAGACCCAGTACTTC.

The chain couples TRBV2 to TRBJ2-2; perhaps TRBD2 as D (7 bases). The CDR3 covers 15 residues. V dropped 6 bases and J dropped 0 bases, with 11 bases sitting between them. Germline CDR1 SNHLY, CDR2 FYNNEI. The CDR3 bases are TGTGCCAGCAGCCGAGGGGGGGCGAACACCGGGGAGCTGTTTTTT. This codes for CASSRGGANTGELFF.

The V call is TRBV7-8, the J call TRBJ2-1; 9 nucleotides align to TRBD2. This CDR3 has 16 amino acids. Germline V gene sequence: CDR1 SGHVS, CDR2 FQNEAQ. Germline trimming cut 0 bases from V and 6 bases from J; bases unmatched to any gene: 6. CDR3 nucleotides: TGTGCCAGCAGCTTAGCGCCTAGCGGGATTATCAATGAGCAGTTCTTC. Translation gives CASSLAPSGIINEQFF.

This sequence joins TRBV10-3 and TRBJ2-1; D unresolved. Per germline, CDR1 ENHRY and CDR2 SYGVKD. Trimming stripped 3 bases from V and 6 bases from J, with 6 bases between. There are 12 residues in the CDR3. The CDR3 nucleotides read TGTGCCATCAGTGATACCGCCAATGAGCAGTTCTTC. This codes for CAISDTANEQFF.